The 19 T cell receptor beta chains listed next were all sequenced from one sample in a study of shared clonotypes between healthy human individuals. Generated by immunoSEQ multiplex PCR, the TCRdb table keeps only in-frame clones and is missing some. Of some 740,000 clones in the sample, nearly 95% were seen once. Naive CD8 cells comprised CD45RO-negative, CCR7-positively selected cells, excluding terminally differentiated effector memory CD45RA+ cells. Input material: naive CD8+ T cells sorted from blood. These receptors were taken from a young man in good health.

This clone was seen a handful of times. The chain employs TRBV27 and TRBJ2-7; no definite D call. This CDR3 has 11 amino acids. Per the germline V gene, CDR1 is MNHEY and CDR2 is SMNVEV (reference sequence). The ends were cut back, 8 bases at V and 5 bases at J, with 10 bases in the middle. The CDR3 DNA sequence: TGTGCCAGCGGGGAAGGCAACGAGCAGTACTTC. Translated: CASGEGNEQYF.

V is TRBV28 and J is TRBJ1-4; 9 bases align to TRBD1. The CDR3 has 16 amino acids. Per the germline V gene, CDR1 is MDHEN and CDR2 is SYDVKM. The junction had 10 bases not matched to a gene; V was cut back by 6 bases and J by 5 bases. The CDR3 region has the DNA TGTGCCAGCAGCCCCCGTTCGGGACAGGGAAATGAAAAACTGTTTTTT. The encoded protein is CASSPRSGQGNEKLFF.

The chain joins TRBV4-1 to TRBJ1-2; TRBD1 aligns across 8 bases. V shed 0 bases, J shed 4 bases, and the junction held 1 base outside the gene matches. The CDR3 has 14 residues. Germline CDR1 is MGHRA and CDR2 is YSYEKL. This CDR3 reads CASSQEGQGYGYTF. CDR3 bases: TGCGCCAGCAGCCAAGAAGGACAGGGCTATGGCTACACCTTC.

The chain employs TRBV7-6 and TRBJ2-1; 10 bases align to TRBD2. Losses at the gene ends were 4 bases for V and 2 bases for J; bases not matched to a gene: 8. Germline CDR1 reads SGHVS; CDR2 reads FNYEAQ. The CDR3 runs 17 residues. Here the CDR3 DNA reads TGTGCCAGCAGCTCGATTCTAGCGGGGGCGACCTACAATGAGCAGTTCTTC. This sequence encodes CASSSILAGATYNEQFF.

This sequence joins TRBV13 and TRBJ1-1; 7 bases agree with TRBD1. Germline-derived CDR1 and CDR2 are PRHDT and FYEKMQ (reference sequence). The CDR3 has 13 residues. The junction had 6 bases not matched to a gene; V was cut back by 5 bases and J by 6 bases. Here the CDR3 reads CASSQTGDSEAFF. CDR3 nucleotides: TGTGCCAGCAGCCAAACAGGGGATTCTGAAGCTTTCTTT.

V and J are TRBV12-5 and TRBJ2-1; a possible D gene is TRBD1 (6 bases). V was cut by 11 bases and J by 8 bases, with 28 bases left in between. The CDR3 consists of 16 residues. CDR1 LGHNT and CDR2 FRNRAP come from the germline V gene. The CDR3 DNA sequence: TGTGCTGGTTTCGGCGACCTCGGGACACTAGGCGATGAGCAGTTCTTC. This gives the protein CAGFGDLGTLGDEQFF.

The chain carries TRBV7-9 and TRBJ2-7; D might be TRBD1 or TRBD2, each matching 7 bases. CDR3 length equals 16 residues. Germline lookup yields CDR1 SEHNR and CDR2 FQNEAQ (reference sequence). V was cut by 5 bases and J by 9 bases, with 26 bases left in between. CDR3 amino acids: CASSPQGGGLWSGQYF. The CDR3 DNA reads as TGTGCCAGCAGCCCGCAGGGAGGGGGCTTGTGGTCTGGGCAGTACTTC. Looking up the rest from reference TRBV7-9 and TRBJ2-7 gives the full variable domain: DTGVSQNPRHKITKRGQNVTFRCDPISEHNRLYWYRQTLGQGPEFLTYFQNEAQLEKSRLLSDRFSAERPKGSFSTLEIQRTEQGDSAMYLCASSPQGGGLWSGQYFGPGTRLTVT.

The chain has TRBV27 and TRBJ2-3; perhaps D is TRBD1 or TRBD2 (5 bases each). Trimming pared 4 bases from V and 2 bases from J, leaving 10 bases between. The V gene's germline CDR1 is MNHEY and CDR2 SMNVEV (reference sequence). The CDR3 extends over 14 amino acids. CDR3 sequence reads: CASSSGTFTDTQYF. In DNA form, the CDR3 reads TGTGCCAGCAGTTCCGGGACCTTCACAGATACGCAGTATTTT.

The CDR3 bases are TGTGCCAGCAGCTCCCCCTTGACGGGGAGGAAGTCAGATACGCAGTATTTT. Amino acids: CASSSPLTGRKSDTQYF. The chain employs TRBV5-4 and TRBJ2-3; the D gene is possibly TRBD2 (6 bases). CDR1 is SGHNT, CDR2 YYREEE, per germline (reference sequence). The CDR3 runs to 17 residues. Trimming took off 3 bases at V and 4 bases at J, with 21 bases between the two ends.

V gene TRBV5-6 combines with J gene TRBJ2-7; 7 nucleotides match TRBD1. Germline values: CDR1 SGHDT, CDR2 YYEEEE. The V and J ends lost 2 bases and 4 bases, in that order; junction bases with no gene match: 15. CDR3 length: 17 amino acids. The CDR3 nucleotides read TGTGCCAGCAGCTTCGGATTGAATGACAGGGCTGTATACGAGCAGTACTTC. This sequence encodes CASSFGLNDRAVYEQYF. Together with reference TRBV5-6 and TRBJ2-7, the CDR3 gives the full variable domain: DAGVTQSPTHLIKTRGQQVTLRCSPKSGHDTVSWYQQALGQGPQFIFQYYEEEERQRGNFPDRFSGHQFPNYSSELNVNALLLGDSALYLCASSFGLNDRAVYEQYFGPGTRLTVT.

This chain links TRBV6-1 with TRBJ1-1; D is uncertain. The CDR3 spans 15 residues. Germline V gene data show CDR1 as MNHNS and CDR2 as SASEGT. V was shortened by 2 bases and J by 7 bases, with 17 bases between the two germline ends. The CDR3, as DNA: TGTGCCAGCAGTGAACGAGTAAGGGCCCTATATGAAGCTTTCTTT. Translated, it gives CASSERVRALYEAFF.

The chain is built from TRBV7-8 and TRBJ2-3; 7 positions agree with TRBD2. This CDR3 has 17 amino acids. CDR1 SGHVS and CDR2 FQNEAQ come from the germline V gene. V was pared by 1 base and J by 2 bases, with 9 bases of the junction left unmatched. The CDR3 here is CASSLDAGDLNTDTQYF. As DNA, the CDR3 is TGTGCCAGCAGCTTAGATGCGGGGGATCTCAACACAGATACGCAGTATTTT.

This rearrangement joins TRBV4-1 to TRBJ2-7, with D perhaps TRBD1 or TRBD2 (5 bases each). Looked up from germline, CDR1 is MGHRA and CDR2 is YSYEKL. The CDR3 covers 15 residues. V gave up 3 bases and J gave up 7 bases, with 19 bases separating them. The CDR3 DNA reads TGCGCCAGCAGCCACGGGACCGAATCAAACAGAGAGCAGTACTTC. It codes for CASSHGTESNREQYF.

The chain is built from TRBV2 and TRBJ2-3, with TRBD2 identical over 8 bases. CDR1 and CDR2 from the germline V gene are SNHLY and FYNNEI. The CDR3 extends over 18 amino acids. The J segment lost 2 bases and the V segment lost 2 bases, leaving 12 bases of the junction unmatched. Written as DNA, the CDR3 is TGTGCCAGCAGTGAACTAGCGGGCCCTATTAGCTACACAGATACGCAGTATTTT. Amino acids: CASSELAGPISYTDTQYF.

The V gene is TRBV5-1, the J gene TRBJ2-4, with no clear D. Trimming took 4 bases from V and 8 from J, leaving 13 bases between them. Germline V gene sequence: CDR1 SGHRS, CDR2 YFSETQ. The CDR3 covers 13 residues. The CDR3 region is CASSPPARDIQYF. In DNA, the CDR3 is TGCGCCAGCAGCCCCCCCGCCAGAGACATTCAGTACTTC.

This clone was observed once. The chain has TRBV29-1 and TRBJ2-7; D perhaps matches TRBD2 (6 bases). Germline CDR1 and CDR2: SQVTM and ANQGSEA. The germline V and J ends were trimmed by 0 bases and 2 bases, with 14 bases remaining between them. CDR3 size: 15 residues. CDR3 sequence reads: CSVEDLSGLPYEQYF. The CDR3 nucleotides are TGCAGCGTTGAAGATCTGAGCGGGTTACCCTACGAGCAGTACTTC.

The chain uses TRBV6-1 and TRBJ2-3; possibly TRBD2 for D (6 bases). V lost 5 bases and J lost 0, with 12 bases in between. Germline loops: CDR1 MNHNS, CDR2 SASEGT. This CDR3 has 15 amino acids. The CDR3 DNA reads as TGTGCCAGCAGTCAGTGGGAGGCTAGCACAGATACGCAGTATTTT. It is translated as CASSQWEASTDTQYF.

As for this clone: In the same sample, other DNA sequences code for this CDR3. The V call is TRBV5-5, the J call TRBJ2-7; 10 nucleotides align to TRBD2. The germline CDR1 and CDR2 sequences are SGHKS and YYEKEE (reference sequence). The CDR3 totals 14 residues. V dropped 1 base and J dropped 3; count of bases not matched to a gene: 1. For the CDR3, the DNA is TGTGCCAGCAGCTTGACTAGCGGGAACTACGAGCAGTACTTC. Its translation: CASSLTSGNYEQYF.

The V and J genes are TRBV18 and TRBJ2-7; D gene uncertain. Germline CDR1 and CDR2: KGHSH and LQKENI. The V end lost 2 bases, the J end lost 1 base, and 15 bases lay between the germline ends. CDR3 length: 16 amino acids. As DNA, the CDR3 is TGTGCCAGCTCACCAAGCTCCCTATACCTTTCCTACGAGCAGTACTTC. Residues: CASSPSSLYLSYEQYF.